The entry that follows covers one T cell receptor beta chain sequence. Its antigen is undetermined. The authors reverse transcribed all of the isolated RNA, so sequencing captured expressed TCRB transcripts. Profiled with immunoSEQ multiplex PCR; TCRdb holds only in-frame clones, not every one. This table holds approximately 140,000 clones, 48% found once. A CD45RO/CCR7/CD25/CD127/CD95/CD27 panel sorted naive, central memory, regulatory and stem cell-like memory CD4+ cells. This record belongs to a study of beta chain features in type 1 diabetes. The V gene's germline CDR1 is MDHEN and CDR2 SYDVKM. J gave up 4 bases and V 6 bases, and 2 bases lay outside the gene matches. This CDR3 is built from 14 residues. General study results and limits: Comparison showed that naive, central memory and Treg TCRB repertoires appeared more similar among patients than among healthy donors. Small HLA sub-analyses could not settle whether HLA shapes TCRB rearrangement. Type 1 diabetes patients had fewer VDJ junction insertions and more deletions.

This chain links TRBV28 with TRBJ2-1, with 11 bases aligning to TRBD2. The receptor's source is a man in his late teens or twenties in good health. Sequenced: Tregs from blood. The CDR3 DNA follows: TGTGCCAGCAGACTAGCGGGAGCTTACAATGAGCAGTTCTTC. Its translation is CASRLAGAYNEQFF. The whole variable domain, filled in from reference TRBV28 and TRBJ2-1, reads DVKVTQSSRYLVKRTGEKVFLECVQDMDHENMFWYRQDPGLGLRLIYFSYDVKMKEKGDIPEGYSVSREKKERFSLILESASTNQTSMYLCASRLAGAYNEQFFGPGTRLTVL.